This TCR beta chain emerged from a study of vaccination and CD4 T cells after COVID-19. Treatment meaning: approximately 9-day PBMC culture with coronavirus spike peptide pools or control peptides (ViraFEST assay). These CD4+ T cells came from an unexposed donor, sampled before the COVID-19 pandemic (2011-2018). Germline CDR1 reads SGHVS; CDR2 reads FNYEAQ. This CDR3 is 12 amino acids long. J was trimmed by 13 bases and V by 1 base; bases with no gene match: 4. An Oncomine TCR Beta short-read assay was used to sequence the DNA from cultured CD4+ T cells. Scientists extracted genomic DNA from CD4+ T cells grown in culture. TCRdb used MiXCR to reprocess the PCR reads, holding one entry per CDR3 protein. The repertoire consists of 8,800 or so distinct CDR3 sequences, with under 60% occurring once and the leading ten covering about 18%. As to this clonotype: Antigen unknown.

This TCR was recovered from a human donor in good health. The sequenced sample was CD4+ T cells from blood, cultured in vitro. This chain connects TRBV7-6 to TRBJ2-1, with 7 positions matching TRBD2. Here the CDR3 DNA reads TGTGCCAGCAGCTTAGGAAAGGGACTACAGTTCTTC. The encoded protein is CASSLGKGLQFF.